The subject of this entry is one T cell receptor (beta chain). This sample was included in a study of blood T cell repertoires in COVID-19. Method: immunoSEQ multiplex PCR; TCRdb's copy keeps in-frame clones and lacks some. Of some 180,000 clones listed, over 80% are singletons. The CDR3 contains 17 residues. Deletions cut 6 bases from V and 6 bases from J, with 24 bases between. Per germline, CDR1 LNHDA and CDR2 SQIVND (reference sequence). The sample consisted of PBMCs or T cells enriched from blood (not recorded which). This TCR came from a woman aged 30 to 39 who had been exposed to COVID-19. This chain links TRBV19 with TRBJ2-1, with a possible D match to TRBD1 (5 bases). CDR3 nucleotide sequence: TGTGCCAGTAGCGGCCTTGGCCCGGCCAGGGTGCTCAATGAGCAGTTCTTC. This sequence encodes CASSGLGPARVLNEQFF.